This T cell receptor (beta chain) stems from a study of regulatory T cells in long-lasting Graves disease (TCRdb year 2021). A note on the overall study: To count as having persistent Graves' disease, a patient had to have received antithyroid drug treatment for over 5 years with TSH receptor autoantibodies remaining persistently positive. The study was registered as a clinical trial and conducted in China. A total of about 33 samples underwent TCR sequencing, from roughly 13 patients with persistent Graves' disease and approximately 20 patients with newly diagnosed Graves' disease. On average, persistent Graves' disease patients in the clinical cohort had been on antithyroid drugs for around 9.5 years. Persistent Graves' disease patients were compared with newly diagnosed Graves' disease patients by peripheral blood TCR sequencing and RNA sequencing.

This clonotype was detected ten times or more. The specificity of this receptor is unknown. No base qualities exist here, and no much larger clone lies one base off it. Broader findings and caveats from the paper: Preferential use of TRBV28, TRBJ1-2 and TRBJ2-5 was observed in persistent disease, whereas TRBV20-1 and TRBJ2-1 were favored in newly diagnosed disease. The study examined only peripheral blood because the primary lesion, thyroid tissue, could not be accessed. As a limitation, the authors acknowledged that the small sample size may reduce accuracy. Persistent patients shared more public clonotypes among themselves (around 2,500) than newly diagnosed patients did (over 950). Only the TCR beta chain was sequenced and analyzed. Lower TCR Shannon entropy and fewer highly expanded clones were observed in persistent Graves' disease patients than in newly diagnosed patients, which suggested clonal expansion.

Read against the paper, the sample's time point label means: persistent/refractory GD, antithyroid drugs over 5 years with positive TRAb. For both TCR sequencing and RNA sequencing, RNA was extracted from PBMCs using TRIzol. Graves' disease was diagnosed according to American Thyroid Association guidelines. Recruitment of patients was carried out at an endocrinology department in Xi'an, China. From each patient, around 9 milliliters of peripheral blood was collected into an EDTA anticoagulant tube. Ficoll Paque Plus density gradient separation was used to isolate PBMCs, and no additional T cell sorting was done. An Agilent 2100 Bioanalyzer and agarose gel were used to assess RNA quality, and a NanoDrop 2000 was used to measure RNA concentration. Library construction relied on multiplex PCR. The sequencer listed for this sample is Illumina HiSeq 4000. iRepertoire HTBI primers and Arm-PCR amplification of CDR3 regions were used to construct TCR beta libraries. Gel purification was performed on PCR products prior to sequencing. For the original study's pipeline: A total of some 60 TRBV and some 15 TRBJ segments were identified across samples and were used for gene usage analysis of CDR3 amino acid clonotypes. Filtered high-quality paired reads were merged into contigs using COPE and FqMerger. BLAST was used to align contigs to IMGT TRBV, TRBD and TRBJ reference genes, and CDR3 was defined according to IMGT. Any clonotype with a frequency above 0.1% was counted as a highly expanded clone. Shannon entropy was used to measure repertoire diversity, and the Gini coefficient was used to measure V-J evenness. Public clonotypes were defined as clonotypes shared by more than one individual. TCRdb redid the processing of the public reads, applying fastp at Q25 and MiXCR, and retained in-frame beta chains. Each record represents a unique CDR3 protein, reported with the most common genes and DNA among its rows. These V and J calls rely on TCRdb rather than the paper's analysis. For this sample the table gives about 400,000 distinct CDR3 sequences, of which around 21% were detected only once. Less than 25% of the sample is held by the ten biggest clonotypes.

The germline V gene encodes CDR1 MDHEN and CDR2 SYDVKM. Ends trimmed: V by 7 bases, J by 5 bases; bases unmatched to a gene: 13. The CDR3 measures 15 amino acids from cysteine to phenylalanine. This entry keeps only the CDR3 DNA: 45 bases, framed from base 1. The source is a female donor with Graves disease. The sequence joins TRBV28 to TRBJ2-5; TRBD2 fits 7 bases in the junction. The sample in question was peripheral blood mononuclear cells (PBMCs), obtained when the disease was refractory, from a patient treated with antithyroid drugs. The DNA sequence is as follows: TGTGCCAGCAACGGACTCGGACTAGTCGCCGAGACCCAGTACTTC. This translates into CASNGLGLVAETQYF.